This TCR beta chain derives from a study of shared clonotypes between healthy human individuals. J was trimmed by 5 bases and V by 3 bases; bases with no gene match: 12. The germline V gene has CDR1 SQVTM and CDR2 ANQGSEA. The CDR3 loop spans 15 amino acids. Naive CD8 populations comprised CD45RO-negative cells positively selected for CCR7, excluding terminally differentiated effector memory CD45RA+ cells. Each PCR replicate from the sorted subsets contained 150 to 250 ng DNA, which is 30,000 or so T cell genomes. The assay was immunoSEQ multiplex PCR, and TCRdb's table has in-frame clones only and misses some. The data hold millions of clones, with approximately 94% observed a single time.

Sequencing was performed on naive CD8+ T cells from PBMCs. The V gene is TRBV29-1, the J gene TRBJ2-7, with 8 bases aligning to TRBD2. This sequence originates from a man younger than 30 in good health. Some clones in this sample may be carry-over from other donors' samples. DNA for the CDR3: TGCAGCGTTGAGGGGGGCAGCGGGAGTCCCCACGAGCAGTACTTC. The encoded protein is CSVEGGSGSPHEQYF.